The 13 T cell receptor beta chains below were found in one sample sequenced in a study of blood T cell repertoires in COVID-19. The data were produced by immunoSEQ multiplex PCR, yet TCRdb's version contains in-frame clones alone and is incomplete. The sample lists about 38,000 clones, about 85% seen once, with under 2% in the top ten. Sequencing input: peripheral blood. The receptors were sampled from a man between 60 and 70 years old with COVID-19, enrolled during active disease.

The rearrangement joins TRBV29-1 to TRBJ2-7, with 11 bases identical to TRBD1. The germline CDR1 and CDR2 sequences are SQVTM and ANQGSEA. This CDR3 spans 14 amino acids. Losses at the gene ends were 4 bases for V and 2 bases for J; bases not matched to a gene: 4. DNA of the CDR3: TGCAGCGTTGTACTGGACAGGGGGCCCTACGAGCAGTACTTC. It codes for CSVVLDRGPYEQYF.

This chain connects TRBV11-1 to TRBJ2-3; weak D call: TRBD2 (6 bases). The CDR3 spans 15 residues. V lost 3 bases, J lost 2 bases, and 12 bases lay in between. The V gene's germline CDR1 is SGHAT and CDR2 FQDESV (reference sequence). The CDR3 sequence: CASSFGGADTDTQYF. In nucleotides, the CDR3 is TGTGCCAGCAGCTTTGGCGGGGCAGACACAGATACGCAGTATTTT.

The rearrangement joins TRBV14 to TRBJ1-1; D unclear. The V end was cut by 1 base, the J end by 3 bases, with 12 bases between. The germline V gene encodes CDR1 SGHDN and CDR2 FVKESK. There are 15 residues in the CDR3. Written as DNA, the CDR3 is TGTGCCAGCAGCCAAGTAACGGGATGGGACACTGAAGCTTTCTTT. Its protein is CASSQVTGWDTEAFF.

CDR3: CASSSRGSGANVLTF. The CDR3, as DNA: TGTGCCAGCAGCTCCAGGGGATCTGGGGCCAACGTCCTGACTTTC. The rearrangement uses TRBV7-2 and TRBJ2-6, with D possibly being TRBD1 (6 bases). Germline values: CDR1 SGHTA, CDR2 FQGNSA. This CDR3 spans 15 amino acids. The V and J ends lost 4 bases and 1 base respectively, with 8 bases between them. The full variable domain, completed using reference TRBV7-2 and TRBJ2-6, is GAGVSQSPSNKVTEKGKDVELRCDPISGHTALYWYRQSLGQGLEFLIYFQGNSAPDKSGLPSDRFSAERTGGSVSTLTIQRTQQEDSAVYLCASSSRGSGANVLTFGAGSRLTVL.

The chain uses TRBV2 and TRBJ2-7, with D perhaps matching TRBD2 (7 bases). The CDR3 sequence is 13 residues long. V was cut by 7 bases and J by 4 bases, with 14 bases left in between. Germline loops: CDR1 SNHLY, CDR2 FYNNEI. The CDR3 bases are TGTGCCAGCACCCAGGGGAGGGCTTACGAGCAGTACTTC. This gives the protein CASTQGRAYEQYF. Together with reference TRBV2 and TRBJ2-7, the CDR3 gives the full variable domain: EPEVTQTPSHQVTQMGQEVILRCVPISNHLYFYWYRQILGQKVEFLVSFYNNEISEKSEIFDDQFSVERPDGSNFTLKIRSTKLEDSAMYFCASTQGRAYEQYFGPGTRLTVT.

The chain recombines TRBV29-1 with TRBJ1-2, with a possible D match to TRBD1 (5 bases). V shed 4 bases and J shed 6 bases, with 12 bases lying between them. Germline CDR1 reads SQVTM; CDR2 reads ANQGSEA. This CDR3 region has 12 residues. CDR3 residues: CSVVPRGHGYTF. The CDR3 nucleotides are TGCAGCGTTGTCCCTAGGGGCCATGGCTACACCTTC.

This chain connects TRBV19 to TRBJ1-1; TRBD1 is a possible D gene (5 bases). The germline V and J ends were trimmed by 4 bases and 0 bases, with 9 bases remaining between them. CDR1 is LNHDA and CDR2 is SQIVND in the germline V gene (reference sequence). This CDR3 has 14 amino acids. The CDR3 loop reads CASSNGHLNTEAFF. As DNA, the CDR3 is TGTGCCAGTAGTAACGGACATTTGAACACTGAAGCTTTCTTT.

The chain uses TRBV27 and TRBJ2-3; 9 bases agree with TRBD2. With 6 bases clipped from V and 2 bases from J, the junction kept 6 bases outside the gene matches. CDR1 is MNHEY and CDR2 is SMNVEV in the germline V gene (reference sequence). This CDR3 is built from 15 residues. Here the CDR3 DNA reads TGTGCCAGCAGATTTAGCGGGAGTCCCACAGATACGCAGTATTTT. Translation: CASRFSGSPTDTQYF.

The chain combines TRBV10-3 with TRBJ2-7, with TRBD2 matching 12 bases. CDR3 length equals 16 residues. V dropped 4 bases and J dropped 3; count of bases not matched to a gene: 7. Germline CDR1 ENHRY, CDR2 SYGVKD. The DNA of the CDR3 is TGTGCCATCAGTGCAAGCCGGACTAGCGGGAACTACGAGCAGTACTTC. This sequence encodes CAISASRTSGNYEQYF.

V and J are TRBV28 and TRBJ1-2; maybe TRBD1 (5 bases). Germline V gene lookup returns CDR1 MDHEN and CDR2 SYDVKM. The V end was cut by 5 bases, the J end by 3 bases, with 16 bases between. This CDR3 contains 15 residues. The CDR3 here is CASSPPGEGHYGYTF. In DNA form, the CDR3 reads TGTGCCAGCAGTCCTCCGGGAGAGGGGCACTATGGCTACACCTTC.

The chain combines TRBV7-9 with TRBJ1-4, with D perhaps matching TRBD1 (5 bases). Trimming pared 5 bases from V and 8 bases from J, leaving 15 bases between. Germline V gives CDR1 SEHNR, CDR2 FQNEAQ (reference sequence). This CDR3 has 14 amino acids. The CDR3 nucleotides read TGTGCCAGCAGCCTCGGGGGACTTGGGGAAAAACTGTTTTTT. It codes for CASSLGGLGEKLFF.

The chain links TRBV9 to TRBJ1-6; a weak D match, TRBD1 (6 bases). The CDR3 has 15 amino acids. V lost 4 bases and J 7 bases, leaving 15 bases between the germline ends. Germline-derived CDR1 and CDR2 are SGDLS and YYNGEE. CDR3 sequence reads: CASSLAGTKNSPLHF. The CDR3 nucleotides are TGTGCCAGCAGCCTCGCCGGGACAAAGAATTCACCCCTCCACTTT.

This clone has a handful of counts. The rearrangement joins TRBV7-9 to TRBJ2-2, with 7 bases aligning to TRBD1. V was clipped by 5 bases and J by 4 bases; unmatched bases: 4. CDR1 and CDR2 (germline): SEHNR, FQNEAQ (reference sequence). The CDR3 spans 14 residues. The CDR3 reads CASSTTGTTGELFF. CDR3 bases: TGTGCCAGCAGCACGACAGGGACCACCGGGGAGCTGTTTTTT. Drawing the rest from reference TRBV7-9 and TRBJ2-2, the complete variable domain is DTGVSQNPRHKITKRGQNVTFRCDPISEHNRLYWYRQTLGQGPEFLTYFQNEAQLEKSRLLSDRFSAERPKGSFSTLEIQRTEQGDSAMYLCASSTTGTTGELFFGEGSRLTVL.